Listed here are 25 T cell receptor beta chains from one sample, sequenced in a study of monozygotic twins with inflammatory bowel disease. Reanalyzing the 5' RACE reads, TCRdb keeps one entry per CDR3 protein, without DNA. This listing includes 400,000 to 500,000 distinct CDR3 sequences. Sequencing was performed on blood. These receptors were taken from a human donor with ulcerative colitis or Crohn's disease, or a healthy co-twin of an affected twin (not recorded which).

This chain connects TRBV7-2 to TRBJ2-4; the TCRdb D gene call, TRBD2, has no DNA to confirm it. Germline CDR1 reads SGHTA; CDR2 reads FQGNSA. The CDR3 is 17 residues long. This chain's CDR3 is CASSLKYGRRAKNIQYF.

The chain combines TRBV11-2 with TRBJ2-5; absent DNA, TCRdb's TRBD2 call cannot be checked. The germline CDR1 and CDR2 sequences are SGHAT and FQNNGV. The length of the CDR3 is 16 residues. CDR3 sequence: CASSLRAVGEAETQYF.

The chain is built from TRBV20-1 and TRBJ1-6. Germline CDR1 is DFQATT and CDR2 is SNEGSKA (reference sequence). The length of the CDR3 is 14 residues. The CDR3: CSASGGTYNSPLHF.

This chain's CDR3 is CSASRQIITDTQYF. This chain joins TRBV20-1 and TRBJ2-3. CDR3 length: 14 amino acids. Germline CDR1 reads DFQATT; CDR2 reads SNEGSKA (reference sequence).

This CDR3 reads CASSPGAHWGNQPQHF. The V and J genes are TRBV21-1 and TRBJ1-5; as DNA is missing, the TRBD1 call by TCRdb cannot be tested. TRBV21-1 is classified as a pseudogene. The CDR3 is made up of 16 amino acids.

The V call is TRBV5-1, the J call TRBJ2-7; TCRdb gives TRBD1 as the D gene, but with no DNA this cannot be confirmed. From germline, CDR1 is SGHRS and CDR2 YFSETQ. The CDR3 covers 14 residues. The CDR3 reads CASSPGQGADEQYF. Complete variable domain (other parts from reference TRBV5-1 and TRBJ2-7): KAGVTQTPRYLIKTRGQQVTLSCSPISGHRSVSWYQQTPGQGLQFLFEYFSETQRNKGNFPGRFSGRQFSNSRSEMNVSTLELGDSALYLCASSPGQGADEQYFGPGTRLTVT.

Here the CDR3 reads CASSFLSGNQPQHF. The V gene is TRBV12-3 or TRBV12-4, the J gene TRBJ1-5. This CDR3 region has 14 residues.

The chain is built from TRBV19 and TRBJ1-1; the D call of TRBD1 rests on TCRdb alone, since no DNA is present to check it. This CDR3 comprises 15 residues. The V gene's germline CDR1 is LNHDA and CDR2 SQIVND (reference sequence). Here the CDR3 reads CASSPDRGVWTEAFF.

The rearrangement joins TRBV4-2 to TRBJ2-3; TCRdb names TRBD2, which stays unverified in the absence of DNA. The CDR3 consists of 15 residues. Germline CDR1 is LGHNA and CDR2 is YNFKEQ. The CDR3 spells CASSPLAGKMDTQYF.

The chain combines TRBV10-3 with TRBJ2-1; no DNA is available, so the TRBD2 call from TCRdb remains unchecked. The CDR3 totals 17 residues. Per the germline V gene, CDR1 is ENHRY and CDR2 is SYGVKD. The CDR3 spells CAISERTSGGIYNEQFF.

This chain uses TRBV12-3 or TRBV12-4 with TRBJ2-1. CDR3 size: 13 residues. CDR3 loop: CASSLLGYSEQFF.

The gene calls are TRBV2 and TRBJ2-3. Germline V gene lookup returns CDR1 SNHLY and CDR2 FYNNEI. The CDR3 length is 15 residues. The CDR3 loop reads CASSAGRVGTDTQYF.

J is TRBJ1-1 and V is TRBV7-2; the TRBD1 assignment by TCRdb is unverifiable without DNA. The germline V gene has CDR1 SGHTA and CDR2 FQGNSA. The CDR3 extends over 14 amino acids. This chain's CDR3 is CASGIRRDNTEAFF.

The chain combines TRBV7-9 with TRBJ2-5. The CDR3 has 12 residues. From germline, CDR1 is SEHNR and CDR2 FQNEAQ (reference sequence). The CDR3 region is CASSLDYGTQYF.

The V call is TRBV19, the J call TRBJ1-2; with no DNA, the TCRdb D assignment of TRBD1 cannot be verified. The CDR3 totals 14 residues. Germline CDR1 reads LNHDA; CDR2 reads SQIVND (reference sequence). The CDR3 region is CASSLSGTRYGYTF. The whole variable domain, filled in from reference TRBV19 and TRBJ1-2, reads DGGITQSPKYLFRKEGQNVTLSCEQNLNHDAMYWYRQDPGQGLRLIYYSQIVNDFQKGDIAEGYSVSREKKESFPLTVTSAQKNPTAFYLCASSLSGTRYGYTFGSGTRLTVV.

The V call is TRBV29-1, the J call TRBJ1-2; TCRdb calls TRBD1, which cannot be checked without DNA. Germline loops: CDR1 SQVTM, CDR2 ANQGSEA. CDR3 length: 14 amino acids. The CDR3 is CSGSGEGASLGYTF.

The chain links TRBV6-5 to TRBJ2-7; the TRBD2 assignment by TCRdb is unverifiable without DNA. The CDR3 sequence is 13 residues long. Per the germline V gene, CDR1 is MNHEY and CDR2 is SVGAGI. The CDR3 here is CASSYREGEAQYF.

CDR3 amino acids: CASSPEGGSLETQYF. V gene TRBV5-5 combines with J gene TRBJ2-5; TCRdb proposes TRBD1, but this gene call is untestable without DNA. Per the germline V gene, CDR1 is SGHKS and CDR2 is YYEKEE (reference sequence). This CDR3 spans 15 amino acids. Drawing the rest from reference TRBV5-5 and TRBJ2-5, the complete variable domain is DAGVTQSPTHLIKTRGQQVTLRCSPISGHKSVSWYQQVLGQGPQFIFQYYEKEERGRGNFPDRFSARQFPNYSSELNVNALLLGDSALYLCASSPEGGSLETQYFGPGTRLLVL.

The chain joins TRBV10-3 to TRBJ1-6. The CDR3 runs to 14 residues. The germline gives CDR1 ENHRY, CDR2 SYGVKD. Here the CDR3 reads CATRGDRNNSPLHF.

This chain uses TRBV7-2 with TRBJ1-1; absent DNA, TCRdb's TRBD1 call cannot be checked. This CDR3 is built from 14 residues. Germline lookup yields CDR1 SGHTA and CDR2 FQGNSA. The CDR3 sequence: CASSTYRGNTEAFF. Full variable domain (remainder filled in from reference TRBV7-2 and TRBJ1-1): GAGVSQSPSNKVTEKGKDVELRCDPISGHTALYWYRQSLGQGLEFLIYFQGNSAPDKSGLPSDRFSAERTGGSVSTLTIQRTQQEDSAVYLCASSTYRGNTEAFFGQGTRLTVV.

The genes are TRBV20-1 and TRBJ2-5; with no DNA, the TCRdb D assignment of TRBD2 cannot be verified. Germline V gene lookup returns CDR1 DFQATT and CDR2 SNEGSKA (reference sequence). The length of the CDR3 is 14 residues. The CDR3 here is CSAPGLAGGLTQYF.

The chain carries TRBV24-1 and TRBJ2-5; TCRdb's D gene call, TRBD1, goes unchecked for lack of DNA. The CDR3 runs 16 residues. The germline V gene has CDR1 KGHDR and CDR2 SFDVKD. The CDR3 sequence is CATSDLDPDREETQYF.

The chain couples TRBV5-1 to TRBJ2-5. Germline CDR1 SGHRS, CDR2 YFSETQ. The CDR3 spans 15 residues. The CDR3 is CASSLVVGARETQYF.

V and J are TRBV7-8 and TRBJ2-7; TCRdb returns TRBD2, unconfirmable since there is no DNA. Germline CDR1 reads SGHVS; CDR2 reads FQNEAQ. The CDR3 runs to 17 residues. The CDR3 sequence is CASSPLGGRGGSYEQYF.

V usage is TRBV6-5 and J usage is TRBJ2-7; there is no DNA to check the TCRdb D call of TRBD2. The germline V gene encodes CDR1 MNHEY and CDR2 SVGAGI. This CDR3 is 13 amino acids long. The CDR3 loop reads CASSQGPRYEQYF.